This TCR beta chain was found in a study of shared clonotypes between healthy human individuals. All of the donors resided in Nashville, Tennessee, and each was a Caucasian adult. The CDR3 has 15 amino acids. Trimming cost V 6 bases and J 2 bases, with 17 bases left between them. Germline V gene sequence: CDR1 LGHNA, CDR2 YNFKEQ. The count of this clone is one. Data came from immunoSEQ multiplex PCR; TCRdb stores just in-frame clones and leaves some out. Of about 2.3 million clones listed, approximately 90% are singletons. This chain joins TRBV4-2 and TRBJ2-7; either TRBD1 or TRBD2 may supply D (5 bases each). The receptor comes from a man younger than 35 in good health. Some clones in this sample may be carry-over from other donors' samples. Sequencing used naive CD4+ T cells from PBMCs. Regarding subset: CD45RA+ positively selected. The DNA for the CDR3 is TGTGCCAGCAGGAAGGGGTTGGGGGAGCCCTACGAGCAGTACTTC. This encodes CASRKGLGEPYEQYF.